These T cell receptor beta chains were read from a single sample in a study of T-cell memory formation after mild COVID-19. Using its own MiXCR run on the 5' RACE reads, TCRdb lists one record per CDR3 protein. Among nearly 110,000 distinct CDR3 sequences listed, approximately 15% were seen once. The sequencing sample was made of PBMCs or a T cell subset sorted from them (not recorded which). The receptors shown here come from a man between 18 and 35 years old who had mild COVID-19 (a few samples of this study predate the infection). Cell type and time point are not known. Both conserved end residues are part of each CDR3. A D gene is named only where the DNA matches it firmly. Clone size is not always given. Where it is, it says once, few, many or a class for expanded clones.

d_call	clone_size	v_call	j_call	cdr3_aa	cdr3_nt
NA	NA	TRBV4-3	TRBJ1-6	CASSPSGVGNSPLHF	TGCGCCAGCAGCCCGTCAGGGGTTGGGAATTCACCCCTCCACTTT
NA	few	TRBV5-1	TRBJ2-1	CASSLEGFEQFF	TGCGCCAGCAGCTTGGAGGGGTTCGAGCAGTTCTTC
NA	few	TRBV4-1	TRBJ1-1	CASSQSPPIEAFF	TGCGCCAGCAGCCAATCCCCCCCGATTGAAGCTTTCTTT
NA	NA	TRBV6-1	TRBJ2-7	CATSSYEQYF	TGTGCCACGAGCTCCTACGAGCAGTACTTC
TRBD1	NA	TRBV7-9	TRBJ2-1	CAKTTGEYNEQFF	TGTGCCAAAACGACAGGGGAATACAATGAGCAGTTCTTC
TRBD2	NA	TRBV27	TRBJ2-5	CASRRTSGGEETQYF	TGTGCCAGCAGGCGGACTAGCGGGGGGGAAGAGACCCAGTACTTC
TRBD2	few	TRBV28	TRBJ2-1	CASSFYLWPSGGHEQFF	TGTGCCAGCAGTTTCTACCTGTGGCCTAGCGGGGGGCACGAGCAGTTCTTC
TRBD2	few	TRBV20-1	TRBJ2-3	CSAAGGRTDTQYF	TGCAGTGCAGCGGGGGGCCGCACAGATACGCAGTATTTT
NA	many	TRBV27	TRBJ2-5	CASSALQGGETQYF	TGTGCCAGCAGTGCCTTGCAGGGGGGAGAGACCCAGTACTTC
TRBD1	NA	TRBV7-9	TRBJ1-3	CASSSGQGSGNTIYF	TGTGCCAGCAGCTCGGGACAGGGGTCTGGAAACACCATATATTTT
NA	few	TRBV7-2	TRBJ2-3	CASSHRGVRISTDTQYF	TGTGCCAGCAGCCACCGAGGGGTACGGATTAGCACAGATACGCAGTATTTT